This T cell receptor beta chain was captured in a study of OX40 agonist ivuxolimab in advanced cancers. On the study more broadly: Dose-escalation patients had hepatocellular carcinoma, melanoma, renal cell or head and neck cancer.

Profiled with immunoSEQ multiplex PCR; TCRdb holds only in-frame clones, not every one. This table has 60,000 or so clones, approximately 92% appearing once. Patients with a history of autoimmune disease or on systemic immunosuppression were excluded. This TCR derives from an adult with an advanced solid tumor such as melanoma, head and neck, liver or kidney cancer. The sequences come from CD4+ or CD8+ T cells sorted from blood, collected in a trial of the OX40 agonist ivuxolimab.

Here the CDR3 DNA reads TGTGCCAGCAGTGAAGTGGGACAGGGTACCTACGAGCAGTACTTC. Its translation is CASSEVGQGTYEQYF. The V call is TRBV2, the J call TRBJ2-7, with 9 bases lining up with TRBD1. The CDR3 has 15 amino acids. CDR1 SNHLY and CDR2 FYNNEI come from the germline V gene. V was pared by 1 base and J by 2 bases, with 3 bases of the junction left unmatched.